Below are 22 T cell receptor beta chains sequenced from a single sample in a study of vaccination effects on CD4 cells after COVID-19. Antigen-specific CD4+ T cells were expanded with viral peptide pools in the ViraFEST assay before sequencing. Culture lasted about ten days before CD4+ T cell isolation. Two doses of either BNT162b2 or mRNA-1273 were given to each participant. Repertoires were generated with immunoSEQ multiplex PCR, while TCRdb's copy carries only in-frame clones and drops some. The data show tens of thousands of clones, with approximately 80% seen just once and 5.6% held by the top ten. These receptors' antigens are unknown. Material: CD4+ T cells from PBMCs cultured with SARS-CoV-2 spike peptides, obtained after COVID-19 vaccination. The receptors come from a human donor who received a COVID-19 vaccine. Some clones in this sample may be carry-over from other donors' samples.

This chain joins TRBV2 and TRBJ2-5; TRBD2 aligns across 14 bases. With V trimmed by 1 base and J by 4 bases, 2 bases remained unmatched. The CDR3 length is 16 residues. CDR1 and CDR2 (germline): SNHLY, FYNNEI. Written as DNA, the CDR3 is TGTGCCAGCAGTGAAGGGACTAGCGGGGGGTCAGAGACCCAGTACTTC. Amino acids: CASSEGTSGGSETQYF.

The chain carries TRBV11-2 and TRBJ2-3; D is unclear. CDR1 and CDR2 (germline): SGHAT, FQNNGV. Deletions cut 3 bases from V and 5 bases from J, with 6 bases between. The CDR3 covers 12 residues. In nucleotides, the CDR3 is TGTGCCAGCAGCTTCCACGGAGATACGCAGTATTTT. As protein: CASSFHGDTQYF.

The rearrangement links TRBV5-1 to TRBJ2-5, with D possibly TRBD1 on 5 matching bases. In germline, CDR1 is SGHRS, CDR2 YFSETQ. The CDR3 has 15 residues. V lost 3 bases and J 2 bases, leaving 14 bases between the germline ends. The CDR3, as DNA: TGCGCCAGCAGCTCCGATTCGACAGATCAAGAGACCCAGTACTTC. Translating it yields CASSSDSTDQETQYF.

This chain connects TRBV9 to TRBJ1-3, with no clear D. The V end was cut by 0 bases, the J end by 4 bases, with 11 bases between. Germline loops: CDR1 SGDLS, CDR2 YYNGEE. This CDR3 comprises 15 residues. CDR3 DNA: TGTGCCAGCAGCGTAGGGGCCGGGGTAGGAAACACCATATATTTT. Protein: CASSVGAGVGNTIYF.

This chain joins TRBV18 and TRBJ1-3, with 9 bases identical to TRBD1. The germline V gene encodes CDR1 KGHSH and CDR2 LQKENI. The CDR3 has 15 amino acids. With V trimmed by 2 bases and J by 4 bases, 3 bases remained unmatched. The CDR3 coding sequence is TGTGCCAGCTCACCAGGACAGGGGTCCGGAAACACCATATATTTT. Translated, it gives CASSPGQGSGNTIYF. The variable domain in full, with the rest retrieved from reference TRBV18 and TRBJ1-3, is NAGVMQNPRHLVRRRGQEARLRCSPMKGHSHVYWYRQLPEEGLKFMVYLQKENIIDESGMPKERFSAEFPKEGPSILRIQQVVRGDSAAYFCASSPGQGSGNTIYFGEGSWLTVV.

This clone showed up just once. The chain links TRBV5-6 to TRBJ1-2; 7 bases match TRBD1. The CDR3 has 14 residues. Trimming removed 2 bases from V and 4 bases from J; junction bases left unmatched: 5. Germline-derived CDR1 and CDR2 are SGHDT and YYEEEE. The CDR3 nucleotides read TGTGCCAGCAGCTTAGAGCAGGGGGGCTATGGCTACACCTTC. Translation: CASSLEQGGYGYTF.

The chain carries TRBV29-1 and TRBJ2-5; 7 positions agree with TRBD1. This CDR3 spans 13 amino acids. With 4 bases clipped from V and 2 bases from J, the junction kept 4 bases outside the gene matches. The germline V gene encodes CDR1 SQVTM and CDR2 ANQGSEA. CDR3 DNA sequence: TGCAGCGTTGCTGGGACAGCGCAAGAGACCCAGTACTTC. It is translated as CSVAGTAQETQYF.

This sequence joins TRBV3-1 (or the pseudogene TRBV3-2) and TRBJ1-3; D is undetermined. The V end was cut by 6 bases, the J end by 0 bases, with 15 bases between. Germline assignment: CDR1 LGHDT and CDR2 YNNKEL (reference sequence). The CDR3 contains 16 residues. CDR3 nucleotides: TGTGCCAGCAGTAGAAAGCACAGACTCTCTGGAAACACCATATATTTT. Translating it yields CASSRKHRLSGNTIYF.

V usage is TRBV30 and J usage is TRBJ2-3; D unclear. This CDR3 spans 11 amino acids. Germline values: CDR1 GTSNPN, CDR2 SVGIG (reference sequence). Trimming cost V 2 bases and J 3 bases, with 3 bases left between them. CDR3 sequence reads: CAWSITDTQYF. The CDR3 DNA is TGTGCCTGGAGTATTACAGATACGCAGTATTTT.

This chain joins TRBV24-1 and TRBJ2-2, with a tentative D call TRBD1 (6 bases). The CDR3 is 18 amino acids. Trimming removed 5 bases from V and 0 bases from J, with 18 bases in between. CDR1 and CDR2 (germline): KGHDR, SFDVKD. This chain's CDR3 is CATSGHSPGDPNTGELFF. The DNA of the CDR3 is TGTGCCACCAGTGGTCATTCTCCAGGGGACCCGAACACCGGGGAGCTGTTTTTT.

The CDR3 nucleotides are TGTGCCAGCAGCTTGCACTATGGCTACACCTTC. Its translation: CASSLHYGYTF. The chain joins TRBV5-6 to TRBJ1-2; D is ambiguous. Germline V CDR1 and CDR2: SGHDT, YYEEEE. V was cut by 1 base and J by 3 bases, with 1 base left in between. The CDR3 contains 11 residues.

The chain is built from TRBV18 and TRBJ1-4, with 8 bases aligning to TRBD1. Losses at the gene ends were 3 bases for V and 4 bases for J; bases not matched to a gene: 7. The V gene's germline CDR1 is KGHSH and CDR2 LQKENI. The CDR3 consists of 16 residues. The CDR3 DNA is TGTGCCAGCTCACCCCAGGGGGCCAACCTTAATGAAAAACTGTTTTTT. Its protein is CASSPQGANLNEKLFF.

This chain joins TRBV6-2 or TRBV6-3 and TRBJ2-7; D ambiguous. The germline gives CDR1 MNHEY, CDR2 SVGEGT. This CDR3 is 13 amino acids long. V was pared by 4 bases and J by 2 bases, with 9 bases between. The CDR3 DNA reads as TGTGCCAGCAGTTCCTCACTTCCCTACGAGCAGTACGTC. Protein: CASSSSLPYEQYV.

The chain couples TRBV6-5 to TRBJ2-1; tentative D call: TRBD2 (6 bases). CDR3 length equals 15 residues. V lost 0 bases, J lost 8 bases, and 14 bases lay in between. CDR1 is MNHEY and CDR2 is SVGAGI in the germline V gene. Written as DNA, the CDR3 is TGTGCCAGCAGTTACTCGAGATGGGGGGTGTATGAGCAGTTCTTC. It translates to CASSYSRWGVYEQFF.

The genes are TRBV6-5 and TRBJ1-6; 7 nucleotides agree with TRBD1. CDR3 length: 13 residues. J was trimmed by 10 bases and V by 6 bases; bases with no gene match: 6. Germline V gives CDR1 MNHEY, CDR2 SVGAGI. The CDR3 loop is CASSMDRRSPLHF. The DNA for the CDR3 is TGTGCCAGCAGCATGGACAGGAGATCACCCCTCCACTTT.

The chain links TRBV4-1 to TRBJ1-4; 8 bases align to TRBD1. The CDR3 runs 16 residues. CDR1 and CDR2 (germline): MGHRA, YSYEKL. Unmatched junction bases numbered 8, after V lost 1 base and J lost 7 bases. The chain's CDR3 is CASSQGGGRGREKLFF. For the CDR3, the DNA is TGCGCCAGCAGCCAAGGGGGGGGCAGGGGGCGTGAAAAACTGTTTTTT.

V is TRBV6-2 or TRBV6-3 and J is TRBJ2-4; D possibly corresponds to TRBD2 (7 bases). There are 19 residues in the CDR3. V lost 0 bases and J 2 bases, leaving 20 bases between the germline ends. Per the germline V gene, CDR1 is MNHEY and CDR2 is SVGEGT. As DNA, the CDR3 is TGTGCCAGCAGTTACTCGAGAGGGGGGGCCGAGCGAACCAAAAACATTCAGTACTTC. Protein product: CASSYSRGGAERTKNIQYF.

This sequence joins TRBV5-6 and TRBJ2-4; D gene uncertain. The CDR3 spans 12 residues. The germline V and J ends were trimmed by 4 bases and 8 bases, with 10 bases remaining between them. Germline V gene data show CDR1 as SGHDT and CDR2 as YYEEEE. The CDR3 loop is CASSHSGYIQYF. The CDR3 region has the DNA TGTGCCAGCAGCCATTCCGGCTACATTCAGTACTTC.

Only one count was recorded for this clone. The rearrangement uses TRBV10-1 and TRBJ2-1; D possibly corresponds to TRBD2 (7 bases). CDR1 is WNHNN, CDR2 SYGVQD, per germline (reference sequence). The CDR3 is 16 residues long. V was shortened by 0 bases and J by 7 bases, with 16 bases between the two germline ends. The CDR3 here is CASSESRGGRFNEQFF. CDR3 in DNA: TGCGCCAGCAGTGAGTCAAGGGGGGGGCGGTTTAATGAGCAGTTCTTC.

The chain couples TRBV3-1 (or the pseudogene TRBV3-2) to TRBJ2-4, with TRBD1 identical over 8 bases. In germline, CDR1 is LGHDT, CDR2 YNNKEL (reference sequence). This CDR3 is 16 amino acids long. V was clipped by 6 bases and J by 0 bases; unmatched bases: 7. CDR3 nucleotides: TGTGCCAGCAGACCCAGGACAGGGTTAGCCAAAAACATTCAGTACTTC. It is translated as CASRPRTGLAKNIQYF.

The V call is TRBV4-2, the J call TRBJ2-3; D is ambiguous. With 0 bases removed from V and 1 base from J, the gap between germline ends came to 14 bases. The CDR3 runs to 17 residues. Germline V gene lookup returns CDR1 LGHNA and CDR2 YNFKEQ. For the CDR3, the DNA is TGTGCCAGCAGCCAAGATGAGACGAGGTGGGGCACAGATACGCAGTATTTT. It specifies CASSQDETRWGTDTQYF.

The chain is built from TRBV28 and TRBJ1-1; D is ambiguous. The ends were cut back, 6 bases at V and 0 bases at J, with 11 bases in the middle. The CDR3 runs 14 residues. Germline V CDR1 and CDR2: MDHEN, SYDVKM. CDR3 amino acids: CASRRHPMNTEAFF. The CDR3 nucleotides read TGTGCCAGCAGGAGACACCCCATGAACACTGAAGCTTTCTTT. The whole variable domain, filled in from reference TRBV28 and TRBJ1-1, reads DVKVTQSSRYLVKRTGEKVFLECVQDMDHENMFWYRQDPGLGLRLIYFSYDVKMKEKGDIPEGYSVSREKKERFSLILESASTNQTSMYLCASRRHPMNTEAFFGQGTRLTVV.